This TCR beta chain was recovered during a study of cytomegalovirus exposure and HLA in healthy donors. General study findings and limits: Overall, around 160 TCR beta chains were annotated as cytomegalovirus-associated. Later, an analysis found that common viral pathogens appeared to be linked with several of the most significant clusters.

The CDR3 loop spans 10 amino acids. V was cut by 7 bases and J by 5 bases, with 8 bases left in between. Per the germline V gene, CDR1 is GTSNPN and CDR2 is SVGIG (reference sequence). In the case of this clone: Antigen unknown.

The PCR made use of 60 Vbeta and 13 Jbeta primers. Per the study methods: Later analysis identified around 85 million unique TCR beta chains, about 11 million shared. Libraries were prepared by immunoSEQ multiplex PCR; TCRdb keeps only in-frame clonotypes and omits some of them. V, J and clone size are taken as reported in that table, and D and trimming were inferred from the DNA itself. The repertoire holds more than 150,000 clones, roughly 90% seen once, with more than 0.2% in the top ten. The chain uses TRBV30 and TRBJ2-5, with D maybe TRBD1 (6 bases). This clonotype was sampled from a girl under two years old in good health and CMV-seronegative. Sequenced sample: PBMCs. The CDR3 spells CASGAETQYF. The CDR3, as DNA: TGTGCCTCAGGGGCGGAGACCCAGTACTTC. Combining the CDR3 with reference TRBV30 and TRBJ2-5 gives the whole variable domain SQTIHQWPATLVQPVGSPLSLECTVEGTSNPNLYWYRQAAGRGLQLLFYSVGIGQISSEVPQNLSASRPQDRQFILSSKKLLLSDSGFYLCASGAETQYFGPGTRLLVL.